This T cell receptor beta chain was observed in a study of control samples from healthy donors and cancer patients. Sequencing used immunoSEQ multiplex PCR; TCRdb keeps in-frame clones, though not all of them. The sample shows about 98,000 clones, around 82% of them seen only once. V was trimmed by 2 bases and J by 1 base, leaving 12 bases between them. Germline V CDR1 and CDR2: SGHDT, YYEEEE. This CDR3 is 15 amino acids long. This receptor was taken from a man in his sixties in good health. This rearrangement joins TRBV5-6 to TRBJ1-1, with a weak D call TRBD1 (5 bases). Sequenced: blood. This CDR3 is CASSLSGRANTEAFF. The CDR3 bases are TGTGCCAGCAGCTTATCAGGCAGGGCGAACACTGAAGCTTTCTTT.